This is a list of T cell receptor beta chains from one sample in a study of blood T cells in healthy people across ages. TCRdb used MiXCR to reprocess the 5' RACE reads, holding one entry per CDR3 protein. This sample has over 1,200,000 distinct CDR3 sequences, with approximately 59% found just once. Source material: blood. These receptors came from a man aged 18 to 29 in good health. Each CDR3 is given with its conserved first and last residue. A D gene is named only where the DNA matches it firmly. Where a row states a size, it is once, few, many or the class of an expanded clone; other rows omit it.

v_call	d_call	j_call	clone_size	cdr3_nt	cdr3_aa
TRBV2	-	TRBJ2-1	-	TGTGCCAGCTATGGGACCCAGAGGGATGAGCAGTTCTTC	CASYGTQRDEQFF
TRBV7-2	-	TRBJ1-6	few	TGTGCCAGCAGCTTAACCCCCGATGAGGCCCTCCACTTT	CASSLTPDEALHF
TRBV29-1	TRBD1	TRBJ1-1	-	TGCAGCGTTGTCGGGACAGCCCAAGCTTTCTTT	CSVVGTAQAFF
TRBV20-1	-	TRBJ2-1	-	TGCAGTGCTAGATCCCCGCGGGGGACAGAGTACAATGAGCAGTTCTTC	CSARSPRGTEYNEQFF
TRBV11-2	-	TRBJ1-1	once	TGTGCCAGCAGCTCGGGACGGGAGAACACTGAAGCTTTCTTT	CASSSGRENTEAFF
TRBV7-9	TRBD2	TRBJ2-5	few	TGTGCCAGCAGCTTCGGGACTAGCGGGGGGCAAGAGACCCAGTACTTC	CASSFGTSGGQETQYF
TRBV6-5	TRBD1	TRBJ1-5	-	TGTGCCAGCAGGGAACGACAGGGAAGCCAGCCCCAGCATTTT	CASRERQGSQPQHF
TRBV20-1	TRBD2	TRBJ2-1	many	TGCAGTGCTAGAGTTCTAGCGGGCAATGAGCAGTTCTTC	CSARVLAGNEQFF
TRBV20-1	-	TRBJ2-5	-	TGCAGTGCTAGCAACGCTAGTTTCCCCGGGGAGACCCAGTACTTC	CSASNASFPGETQYF
TRBV15	-	TRBJ2-5	-	TGTGCCACCAGCAGAGTGTACGGGGGAGGCGAGACCCAGTACTTC	CATSRVYGGGETQYF
TRBV12-3/TRBV12-4	-	TRBJ1-2	many	TGTGCCAGCAGTTTGGCCCGCTATGGCTACACCTTC	CASSLARYGYTF
TRBV7-9	TRBD2	TRBJ2-7	-	TGTGCCAGCAGCCCTCTTAGCGGGGGGATCTACGAGCAGTACTTC	CASSPLSGGIYEQYF